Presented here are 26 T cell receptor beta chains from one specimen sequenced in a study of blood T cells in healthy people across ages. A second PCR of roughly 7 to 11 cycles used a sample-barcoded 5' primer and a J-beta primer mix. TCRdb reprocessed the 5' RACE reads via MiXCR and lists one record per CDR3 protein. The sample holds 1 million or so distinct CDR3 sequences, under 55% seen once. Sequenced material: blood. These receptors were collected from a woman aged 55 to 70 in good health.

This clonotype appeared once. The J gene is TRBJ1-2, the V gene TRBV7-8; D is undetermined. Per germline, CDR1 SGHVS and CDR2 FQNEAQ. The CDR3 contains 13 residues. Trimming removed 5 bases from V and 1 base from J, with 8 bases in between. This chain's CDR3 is CASSQQNNYGYTF. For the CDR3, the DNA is TGTGCCAGCAGCCAACAGAATAACTATGGCTACACCTTC.

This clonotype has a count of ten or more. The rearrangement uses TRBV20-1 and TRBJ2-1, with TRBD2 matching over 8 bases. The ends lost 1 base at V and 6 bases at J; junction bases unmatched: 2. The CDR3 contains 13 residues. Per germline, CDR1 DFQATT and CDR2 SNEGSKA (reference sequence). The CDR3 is CSARGGLGNEQFF. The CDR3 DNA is TGCAGTGCTAGAGGGGGACTAGGCAATGAGCAGTTCTTC.

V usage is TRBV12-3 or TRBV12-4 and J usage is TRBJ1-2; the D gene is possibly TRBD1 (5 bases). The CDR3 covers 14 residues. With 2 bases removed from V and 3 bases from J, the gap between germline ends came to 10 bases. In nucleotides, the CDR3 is TGTGCCAGCAGTTTAAGGTCCAGGGACTATGGCTACACCTTC. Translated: CASSLRSRDYGYTF.

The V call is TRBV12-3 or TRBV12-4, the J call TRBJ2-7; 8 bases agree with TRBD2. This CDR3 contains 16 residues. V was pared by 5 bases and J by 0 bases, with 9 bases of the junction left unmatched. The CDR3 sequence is CASSTRTSLPSYEQYF. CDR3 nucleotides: TGTGCCAGCAGTACCCGGACTAGCCTCCCCTCCTACGAGCAGTACTTC.

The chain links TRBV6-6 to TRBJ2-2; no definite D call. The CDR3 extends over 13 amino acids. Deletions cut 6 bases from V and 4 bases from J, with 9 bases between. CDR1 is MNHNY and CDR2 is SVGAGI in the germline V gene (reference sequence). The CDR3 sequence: CASSPSSTGELFF. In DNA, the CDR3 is TGTGCCAGCAGCCCCTCTAGCACCGGGGAGCTGTTTTTT.

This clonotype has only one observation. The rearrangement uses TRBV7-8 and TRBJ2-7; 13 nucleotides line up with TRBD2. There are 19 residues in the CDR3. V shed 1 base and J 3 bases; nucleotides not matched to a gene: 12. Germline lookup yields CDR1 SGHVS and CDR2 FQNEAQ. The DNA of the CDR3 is TGTGCCAGCAGCTTAGAGCGTCTTGGACTAGCGGGAGTAGGCTACGAGCAGTACTTC. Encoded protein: CASSLERLGLAGVGYEQYF.

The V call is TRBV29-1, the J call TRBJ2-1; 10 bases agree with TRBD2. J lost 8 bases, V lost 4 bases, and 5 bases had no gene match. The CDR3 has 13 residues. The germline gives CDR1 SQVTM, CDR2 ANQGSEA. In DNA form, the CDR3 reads TGCAGCGTTGCGGGACTAGCGATCCATGAGCAGTTCTTC. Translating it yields CSVAGLAIHEQFF.

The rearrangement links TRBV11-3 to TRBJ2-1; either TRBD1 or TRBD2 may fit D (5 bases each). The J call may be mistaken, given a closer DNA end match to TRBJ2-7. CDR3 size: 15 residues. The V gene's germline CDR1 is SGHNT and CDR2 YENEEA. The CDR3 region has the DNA TGTGCCAGCAGCCCTAGAGAGGGGCGACCCTACGAGCAGTACTTC. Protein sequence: CASSPREGRPYEQYF.

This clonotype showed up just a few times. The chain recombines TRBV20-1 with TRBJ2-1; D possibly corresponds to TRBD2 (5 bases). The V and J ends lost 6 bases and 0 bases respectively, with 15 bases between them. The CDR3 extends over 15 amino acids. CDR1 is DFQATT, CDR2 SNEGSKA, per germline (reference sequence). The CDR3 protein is CSARGEVSSYNEQFF. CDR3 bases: TGCAGTGCCCGGGGTGAAGTTAGCTCCTACAATGAGCAGTTCTTC.

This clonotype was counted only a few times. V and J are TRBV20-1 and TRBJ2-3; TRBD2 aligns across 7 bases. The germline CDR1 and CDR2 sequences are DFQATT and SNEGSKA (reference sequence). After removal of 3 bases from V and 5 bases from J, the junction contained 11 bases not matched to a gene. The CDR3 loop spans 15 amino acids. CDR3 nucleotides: TGCAGTGCTAGCCCCGGGGCGGGAGCGGTAGATACGCAGTATTTT. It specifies CSASPGAGAVDTQYF.

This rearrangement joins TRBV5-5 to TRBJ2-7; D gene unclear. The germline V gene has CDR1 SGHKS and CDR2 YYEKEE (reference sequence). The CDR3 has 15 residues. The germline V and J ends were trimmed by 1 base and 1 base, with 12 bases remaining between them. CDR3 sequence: CASSLLSQGSYEQYF. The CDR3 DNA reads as TGTGCCAGCAGCTTGCTGTCCCAAGGGTCCTACGAGCAGTACTTC.

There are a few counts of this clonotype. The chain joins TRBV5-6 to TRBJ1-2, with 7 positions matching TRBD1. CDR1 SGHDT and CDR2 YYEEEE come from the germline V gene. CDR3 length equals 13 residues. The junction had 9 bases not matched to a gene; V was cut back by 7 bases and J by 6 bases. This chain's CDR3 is CASVQGIDDGYTF. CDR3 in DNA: TGTGCCAGCGTACAGGGGATTGATGATGGCTACACCTTC.

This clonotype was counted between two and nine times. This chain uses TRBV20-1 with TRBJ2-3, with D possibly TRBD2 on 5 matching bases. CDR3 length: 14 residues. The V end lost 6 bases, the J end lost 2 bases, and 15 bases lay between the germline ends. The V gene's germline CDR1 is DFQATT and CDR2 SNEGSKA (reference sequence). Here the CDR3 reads CSAPRTGFTDTQYF. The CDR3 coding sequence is TGCAGTGCCCCGAGGACTGGTTTCACAGATACGCAGTATTTT.

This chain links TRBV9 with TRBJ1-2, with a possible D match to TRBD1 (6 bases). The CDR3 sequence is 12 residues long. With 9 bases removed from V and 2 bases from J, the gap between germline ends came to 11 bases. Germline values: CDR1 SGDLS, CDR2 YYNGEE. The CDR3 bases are TGTGCCACCTTCGACAGGAACTATGGCTACACCTTC. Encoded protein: CATFDRNYGYTF.

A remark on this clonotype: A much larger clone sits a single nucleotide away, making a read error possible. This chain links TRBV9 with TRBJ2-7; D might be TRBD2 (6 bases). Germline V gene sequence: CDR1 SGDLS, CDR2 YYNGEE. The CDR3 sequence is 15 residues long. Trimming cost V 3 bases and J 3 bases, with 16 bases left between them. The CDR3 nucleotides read TGTGCCAGCAGCGAGAACCCGGGACTTATCTACGAGCAGTACTTC. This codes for CASSENPGLIYEQYF.

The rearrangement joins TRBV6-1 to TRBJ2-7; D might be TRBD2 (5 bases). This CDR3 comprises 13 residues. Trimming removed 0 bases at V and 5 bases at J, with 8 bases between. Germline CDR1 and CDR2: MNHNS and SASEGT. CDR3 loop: CASSEAGVDEQYF. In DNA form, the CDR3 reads TGTGCCAGCAGTGAAGCGGGAGTGGACGAGCAGTACTTC.

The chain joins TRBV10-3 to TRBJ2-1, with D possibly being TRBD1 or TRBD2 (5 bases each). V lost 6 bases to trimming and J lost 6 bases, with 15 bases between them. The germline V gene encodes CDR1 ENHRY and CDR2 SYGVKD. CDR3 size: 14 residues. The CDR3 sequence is CAIRRGDNPNEQFF. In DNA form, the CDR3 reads TGTGCCATCAGGAGAGGGGATAACCCCAATGAGCAGTTCTTC.

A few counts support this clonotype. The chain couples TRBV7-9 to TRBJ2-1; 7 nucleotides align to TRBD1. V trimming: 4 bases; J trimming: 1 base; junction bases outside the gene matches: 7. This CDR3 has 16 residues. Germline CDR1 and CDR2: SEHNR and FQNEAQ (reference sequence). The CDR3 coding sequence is TGTGCCAGCAGCTCCTACAGGGGTATTTCCTACAATGAGCAGTTCTTC. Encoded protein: CASSSYRGISYNEQFF.

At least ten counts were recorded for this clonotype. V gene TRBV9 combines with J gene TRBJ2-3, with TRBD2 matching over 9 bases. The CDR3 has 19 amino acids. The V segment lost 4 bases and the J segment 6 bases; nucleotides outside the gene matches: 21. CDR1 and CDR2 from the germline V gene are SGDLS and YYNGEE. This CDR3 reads CASSPGPGTSRTKGDTQYF. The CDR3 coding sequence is TGTGCCAGCAGCCCCGGGCCCGGGACTAGCAGAACAAAGGGGGATACGCAGTATTTT.

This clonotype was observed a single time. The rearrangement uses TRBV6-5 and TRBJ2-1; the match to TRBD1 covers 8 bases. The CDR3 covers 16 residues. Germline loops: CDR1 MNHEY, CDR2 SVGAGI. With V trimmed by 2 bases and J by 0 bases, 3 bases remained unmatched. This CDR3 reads CASSYVTGGSYNEQFF. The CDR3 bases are TGTGCCAGCAGTTACGTAACAGGGGGCTCCTACAATGAGCAGTTCTTC.

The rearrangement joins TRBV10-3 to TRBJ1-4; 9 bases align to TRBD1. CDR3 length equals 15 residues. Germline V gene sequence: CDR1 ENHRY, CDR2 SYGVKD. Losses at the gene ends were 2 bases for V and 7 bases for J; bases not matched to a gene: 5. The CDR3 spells CAISEEQGASEKLFF. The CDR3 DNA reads TGTGCCATCAGTGAGGAACAGGGGGCTTCTGAAAAACTGTTTTTT.

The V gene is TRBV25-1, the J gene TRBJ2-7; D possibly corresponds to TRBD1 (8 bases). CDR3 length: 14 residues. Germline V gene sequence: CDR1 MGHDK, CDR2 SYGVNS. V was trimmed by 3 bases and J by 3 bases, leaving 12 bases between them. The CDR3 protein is CASSDHRGGYEQYF. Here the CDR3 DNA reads TGTGCCAGCAGTGACCACAGGGGGGGCTACGAGCAGTACTTC.

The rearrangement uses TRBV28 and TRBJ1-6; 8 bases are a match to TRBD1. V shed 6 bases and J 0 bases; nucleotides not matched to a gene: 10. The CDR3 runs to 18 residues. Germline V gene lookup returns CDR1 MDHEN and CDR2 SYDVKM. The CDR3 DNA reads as TGTGCCAGCAGCTCCGGGACAGGAGTTAGCTCCTATAATTCACCCCTCCACTTT. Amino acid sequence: CASSSGTGVSSYNSPLHF.

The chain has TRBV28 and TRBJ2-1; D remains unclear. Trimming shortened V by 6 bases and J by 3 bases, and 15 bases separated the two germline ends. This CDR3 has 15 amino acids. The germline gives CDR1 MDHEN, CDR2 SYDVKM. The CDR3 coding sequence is TGTGCCAGCAGACCAGTATTGGGGAACTACAATGAGCAGTTCTTC. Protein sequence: CASRPVLGNYNEQFF. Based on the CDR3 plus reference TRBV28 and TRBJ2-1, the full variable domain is DVKVTQSSRYLVKRTGEKVFLECVQDMDHENMFWYRQDPGLGLRLIYFSYDVKMKEKGDIPEGYSVSREKKERFSLILESASTNQTSMYLCASRPVLGNYNEQFFGPGTRLTVL.

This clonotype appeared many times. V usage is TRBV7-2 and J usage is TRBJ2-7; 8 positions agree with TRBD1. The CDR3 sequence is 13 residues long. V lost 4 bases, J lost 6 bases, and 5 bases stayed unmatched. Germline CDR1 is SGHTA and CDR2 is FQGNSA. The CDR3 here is CASSWTGSGEQYF. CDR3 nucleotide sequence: TGTGCCAGCAGCTGGACAGGGTCGGGCGAGCAGTACTTC.

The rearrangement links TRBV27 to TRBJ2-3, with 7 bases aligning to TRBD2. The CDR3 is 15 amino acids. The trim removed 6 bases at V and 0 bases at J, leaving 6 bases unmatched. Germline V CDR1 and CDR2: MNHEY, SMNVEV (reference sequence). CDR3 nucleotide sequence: TGTGCCAGCAGCCAGTGGGGGGGTAGCACAGATACGCAGTATTTT. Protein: CASSQWGGSTDTQYF.